Reported below is one T cell receptor beta chain. This entry belongs to a study of blood T cell repertoires in COVID-19. Across the study: Samples of COVID-19 (acute and convalescent) were obtained from the United States, Italy and Spain. T cells, B-cell-depleted T cells, or PBMCs provided the cDNA or gDNA that served as material.

Trimming left V 5 bases short and J 8 bases short, with 9 bases between. The CDR3 totals 11 residues. Cohort 3 recovered donors had two negative PCRs, clearance, or symptom resolution. Sequencing was performed with immunoSEQ multiplex PCR; in TCRdb, only in-frame clones are kept and a portion is missing. The repertoire holds a few hundred thousand clones, roughly 85% seen once, with less than 2.5% in the top ten. This chain links TRBV12-3 or TRBV12-4 with TRBJ1-1, with no clear D. The TCR comes from a man aged 25-45 years who had recovered from COVID-19. The sample was PBMCs or T cells enriched from blood (not recorded which). The CDR3 loop reads CASSKSQEAFF. Here the CDR3 DNA reads TGTGCCAGCAGTAAAAGTCAGGAAGCTTTCTTT.